This T cell receptor (beta chain) was found in a study of CD8 T cells in ankylosing spondylitis. Study-level findings and limits: There was reportedly significant enrichment of clones that were disease-linked in matched ankylosing spondylitis synovial fluid. The study identified a TCR beta motif of 7 or 8 highly homologous variants that appeared characteristic of ankylosing spondylitis blood.

The sample holds a few counts of this clonotype. The target antigen is unknown. TCRdb fed the 5' RACE reads into MiXCR, producing one record per CDR3 protein. The sample carries roughly 700,000 distinct CDR3 sequences, under 20% recorded once. Trimming took 2 bases from V and 6 from J, leaving 5 bases between them. Germline CDR1 and CDR2: LGHDT and YNNKEL (reference sequence). This CDR3 spans 12 amino acids. The sequencing sample was made of blood, either unsorted or a sorted T cell fraction (not recorded which). The chain uses TRBV3-1 and TRBJ2-1; D is unclear. This TCR was recovered from a male donor with ankylosing spondylitis. CDR3 nucleotides: TGTGCCAGCAGCCAATCTTCCAATGAGCAGTTCTTC. This translates into CASSQSSNEQFF.